This is a list of T cell receptor beta chains from one sample in a study of T-cell memory formation after mild COVID-19. TCRdb analysed the 5' RACE reads with MiXCR anew, one entry per CDR3 protein. The sample gives about 400,000 distinct CDR3 sequences, roughly 24% of which show up once; around 9% is in the top ten. Source material: PBMCs or a T cell subset sorted from them (not recorded which). Source of these receptors: an adult woman who had mild COVID-19 (a few samples of this study predate the infection). Cell type and time point are not known. CDR3s include the opening cysteine and the closing phenylalanine or tryptophan. Fields, in order: V gene, CDR3 protein.

TRBV20-1,CSARELAGGYEQYF
TRBV28,CASSPPDRPFGYNEQFF
TRBV5-1,CASSLSTGANYGYTF
TRBV3-1,CASSQASGQRYEQYF
TRBV7-2,CASSLSPVMASGTSTDTQYF
TRBV19,CASSFLGLAKETQYF
TRBV6-2/TRBV6-3,CASSYLTSADTQYF
TRBV15,CATSRAMGNEQFF
TRBV18,CASSPSGTGDYGYTF
TRBV25-1,CASSEYSSGANVLTF
TRBV6-4,CASTPGSLAAGVKGEQFF
TRBV23-1,CASRSPPSYNEQFF
TRBV7-2,CASSTRQVAPNTEAFF
TRBV5-1,CASSFEWRAVGGEAFF
TRBV7-6,CASSLGVSNTGELFF
TRBV5-1,CASSHSGRSNIQYF
TRBV15,CATSVGRTYHGLADTQYF
TRBV9,CASSVGGRGGDALTGYTF
TRBV6-6,CASSYSGTGEWSTYQETQYF
TRBV7-2,CASSRGQGLMSTGELFF
TRBV3-1,CASSSTTSPQFF
TRBV18,CASSPFGTTYEQYF
TRBV5-1,CASSLDAGPYEQYF
TRBV11-3,CASSDPGTSGIRETQYF
TRBV12-3/TRBV12-4,CASSLGSGTLEKLFF
TRBV5-1,CASSRTGGRDTEAFF
TRBV29-1,CSVGGGADYGYTF
TRBV7-9,CASSFGLENYGYTF
TRBV20-1,CSARDAGVGTNEKLFF
TRBV9,CASSVAADGTDTQYF
TRBV29-1,CSVRDRTAFF
TRBV29-1,CSVGPTGTANYGYTF
TRBV30,CAWSAQGFDNEKLFF
TRBV20-1,CSARETSAGELFF
TRBV11-1,CASSLGLSGGDTGELFF
TRBV7-9,CASSPGLAEITDTQYF
TRBV6-6,CASSYSHLSNEQFF
TRBV12-3/TRBV12-4,CASSPGTQDRWNPEAFF
TRBV7-9,CASSSHVNQPQHF
TRBV28,CASSLGSVEQYF
TRBV6-1,CASSEAEEGNQPQHF
TRBV10-3,CAISASEGASGYTF
TRBV11-2,CASSLDRSLAFKETQYF
TRBV15,CATQARQGKNTEAFF
TRBV9,CASRPGEQFF
TRBV3-1,CASSLLGGSLNTEAFF
TRBV12-3/TRBV12-4,CASSASDRYLNYGYTF
TRBV20-1,CSARYPPGRMNTEAFF
TRBV5-5,CASSLGPFGNEQFF
TRBV3-1,CASSQDFTYEQYF
TRBV11-3,CASSLGTRGSYEQYF
TRBV19,CASSKGNLAGEQYF